The present entry profiles one TCR beta chain with its context. The antigen is unknown. Germline CDR1 SGHNT, CDR2 YYREEE (reference sequence). With 4 bases removed from V and 4 bases from J, the gap between germline ends came to 14 bases. The CDR3 covers 15 residues. Systemic immunosuppression or a history of autoimmune disease excluded patients. The method was immunoSEQ multiplex PCR; TCRdb's version includes in-frame clones alone and lacks a portion of them. The data contain around 62,000 clones, around nine tenths of them singletons. This specimen belongs to a study of OX40 agonist ivuxolimab in advanced cancers. Study-level results: Dosing at 0.1 to 3.0 mg/kg was accompanied by clonal expansion of CD4+ and CD8+ blood T cells by week 6.

V gene TRBV5-4 combines with J gene TRBJ1-4, with D perhaps TRBD1 (6 bases). The clonotype was recovered from an adult with an advanced solid tumor such as melanoma, head and neck, liver or kidney cancer. Source: CD4+ or CD8+ T cells sorted from blood, taken in a trial of the OX40 agonist ivuxolimab. The CDR3 nucleotides read TGTGCCAGCAGCAGGGGGGCAGCGCTTAATGAAAAACTGTTTTTT. This gives the protein CASSRGAALNEKLFF.